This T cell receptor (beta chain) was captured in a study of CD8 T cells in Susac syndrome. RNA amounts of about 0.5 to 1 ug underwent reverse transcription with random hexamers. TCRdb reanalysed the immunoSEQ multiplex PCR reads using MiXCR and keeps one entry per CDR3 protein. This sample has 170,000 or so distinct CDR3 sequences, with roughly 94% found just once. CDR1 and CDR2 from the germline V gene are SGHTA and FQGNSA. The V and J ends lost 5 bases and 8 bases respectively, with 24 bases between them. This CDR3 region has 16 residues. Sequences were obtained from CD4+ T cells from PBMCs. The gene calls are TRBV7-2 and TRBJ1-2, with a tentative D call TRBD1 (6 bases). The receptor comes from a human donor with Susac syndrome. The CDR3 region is CASSPYRDRTGGGYTF. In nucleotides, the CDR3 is TGTGCCAGCAGCCCATACAGGGATCGGACGGGCGGAGGCTACACCTTC.